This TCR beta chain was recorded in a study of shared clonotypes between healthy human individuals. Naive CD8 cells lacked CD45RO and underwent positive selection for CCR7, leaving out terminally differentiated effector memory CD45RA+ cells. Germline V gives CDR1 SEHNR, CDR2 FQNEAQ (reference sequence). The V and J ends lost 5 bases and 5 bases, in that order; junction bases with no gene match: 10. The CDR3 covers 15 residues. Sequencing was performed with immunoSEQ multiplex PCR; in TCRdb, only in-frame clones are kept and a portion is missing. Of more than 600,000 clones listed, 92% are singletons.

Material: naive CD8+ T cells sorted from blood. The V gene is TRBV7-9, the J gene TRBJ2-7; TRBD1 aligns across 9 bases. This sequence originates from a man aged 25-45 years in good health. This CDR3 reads CASSHTGGATHEQYF. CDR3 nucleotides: TGTGCCAGCAGCCATACAGGGGGCGCGACCCACGAGCAGTACTTC.